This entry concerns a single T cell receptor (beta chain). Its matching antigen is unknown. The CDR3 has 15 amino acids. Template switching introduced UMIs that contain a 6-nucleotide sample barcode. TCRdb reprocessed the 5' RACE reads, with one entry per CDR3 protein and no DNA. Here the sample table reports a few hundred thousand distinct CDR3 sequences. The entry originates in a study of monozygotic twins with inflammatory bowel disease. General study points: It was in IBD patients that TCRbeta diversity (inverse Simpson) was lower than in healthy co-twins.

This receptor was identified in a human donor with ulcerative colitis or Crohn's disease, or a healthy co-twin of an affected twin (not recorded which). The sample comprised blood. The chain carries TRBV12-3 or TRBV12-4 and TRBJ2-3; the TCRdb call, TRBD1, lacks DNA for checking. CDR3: CASSLYRGHTDTQYF.